What follows are 27 T cell receptor beta chains derived from one specimen sequenced in a study of blood T cell repertoires in COVID-19. Sequencing was performed with immunoSEQ multiplex PCR; in TCRdb, only in-frame clones are kept and a portion is missing. Of about 97,000 clones in the sample, approximately 81% were seen once. The sequencing sample was made of peripheral blood. Every receptor here comes from a woman aged 70-85 years with active or convalescent COVID-19.

V is TRBV7-9 and J is TRBJ2-3; 8 bases map to TRBD2. Germline trimming cut 1 base from V and 0 bases from J; bases unmatched to any gene: 12. The CDR3 length is 19 residues. The germline gives CDR1 SEHNR, CDR2 FQNEAQ (reference sequence). CDR3 sequence: CASSLEAREAKSSTDTQYF. The DNA for the CDR3 is TGTGCCAGCAGCTTAGAGGCGCGGGAGGCCAAGAGTAGCACAGATACGCAGTATTTT.

Comment on this clone: Other DNA sequences within the sample encode an identical CDR3. The chain joins TRBV5-4 to TRBJ2-7, with TRBD2 identical over 11 bases. CDR1 is SGHNT and CDR2 is YYREEE in the germline V gene (reference sequence). With V trimmed by 4 bases and J by 3 bases, 3 bases remained unmatched. This CDR3 contains 14 residues. The CDR3: CASSNGLAGYEQYF. The CDR3 DNA is TGTGCCAGCAGCAACGGACTAGCGGGCTACGAGCAGTACTTC.

The V gene is TRBV7-2, the J gene TRBJ2-1, with D possibly matching TRBD2 (5 bases). The CDR3 is 14 amino acids. CDR1 and CDR2 (germline): SGHTA, FQGNSA. V was pared by 1 base and J by 8 bases, with 12 bases between. Here the CDR3 reads CASSLVEGRYEQFF. As DNA, the CDR3 is TGTGCCAGCAGCTTAGTTGAAGGGAGATATGAGCAGTTCTTC.

The chain couples TRBV4-1 to TRBJ1-2; 8 nucleotides align to TRBD1. With V trimmed by 1 base and J by 7 bases, 8 bases remained unmatched. The CDR3 has 15 residues. The germline V gene encodes CDR1 MGHRA and CDR2 YSYEKL. The CDR3 DNA sequence: TGCGCCAGCAGCCAAGTGGGCAGGGGGCCTTTTGGCTACACCTTC. Residues: CASSQVGRGPFGYTF.

The chain couples TRBV5-6 to TRBJ2-3; tentative D call: TRBD1 (5 bases). V was trimmed by 1 base and J by 4 bases, leaving 7 bases between them. The CDR3 is 13 amino acids. CDR1 is SGHDT, CDR2 YYEEEE, per germline. The CDR3: CASSLWGPDTQYF. CDR3 sequence (DNA): TGTGCCAGCAGCTTGTGGGGCCCAGATACGCAGTATTTT.

This chain joins TRBV7-2 and TRBJ2-2; D perhaps matches TRBD2 (6 bases). This CDR3 spans 15 amino acids. Trimming pared 1 base from V and 3 bases from J, leaving 9 bases between. Germline V gene data show CDR1 as SGHTA and CDR2 as FQGNSA. The CDR3 nucleotides are TGTGCCAGCAGCTTAGGATCGGGGGACACCGGGGAGCTGTTTTTT. Translating it yields CASSLGSGDTGELFF.

This chain joins TRBV6-2 or TRBV6-3 and TRBJ2-7, with 8 bases that match TRBD2. The CDR3 covers 15 residues. With V trimmed by 2 bases and J by 5 bases, 8 bases remained unmatched. Germline V CDR1 and CDR2: MNHEY, SVGEGT. As DNA, the CDR3 is TGTGCCAGCAGTTACGTAGCGGGATGGCCGGACGAGCAGTACTTC. This gives the protein CASSYVAGWPDEQYF.

This chain links TRBV30 with TRBJ1-4; D is possibly TRBD1 (6 bases). The ends were cut back, 1 base at V and 3 bases at J, with 9 bases in the middle. Germline V gene data show CDR1 as GTSNPN and CDR2 as SVGIG (reference sequence). This CDR3 has 14 amino acids. CDR3 protein: CAWSADSSNEKLFF. The CDR3 DNA follows: TGTGCCTGGAGTGCGGACAGCTCTAATGAAAAACTGTTTTTT.

J is TRBJ2-3 and V is TRBV15; 7 bases match TRBD2. The CDR3 runs to 17 residues. Trimming took 4 bases from V and 1 from J; bases not matched to a gene: 11. CDR1 and CDR2 (germline): LNHNV, YYDKDF (reference sequence). The DNA of the CDR3 is TGTGCCACCAGCAAGGGGCCCTCTAGCGGCGGCACAGATACGCAGTATTTT. As protein: CATSKGPSSGGTDTQYF. Full variable domain (missing parts from reference TRBV15 and TRBJ2-3): DAMVIQNPRYQVTQFGKPVTLSCSQTLNHNVMYWYQQKSSQAPKLLFHYYDKDFNNEADTPDNFQSRRPNTSFCFLDIRSPGLGDTAMYLCATSKGPSSGGTDTQYFGPGTRLTVL.

The V and J genes are TRBV6-5 and TRBJ1-2; 8 nucleotides match TRBD1. V shed 6 bases and J 7 bases; nucleotides not matched to a gene: 7. Germline V gene sequence: CDR1 MNHEY, CDR2 SVGAGI. CDR3 length: 13 residues. CDR3 residues: CASRIPGGAGYTF. CDR3 nucleotides: TGTGCCAGCAGAATCCCAGGGGGCGCTGGCTACACCTTC.

Remarks on this clone: This sample includes further DNA sequences coding for the same CDR3. CDR3 residues: CATSGGRGDTEAFF. The CDR3 DNA follows: TGTGCCACCAGTGGGGGCAGGGGGGACACTGAAGCTTTCTTT. The chain uses TRBV24-1 and TRBJ1-1, with TRBD1 matching 7 bases. V lost 5 bases, J lost 3 bases, and 5 bases stayed unmatched. This CDR3 comprises 14 residues. Per germline, CDR1 KGHDR and CDR2 SFDVKD.

This rearrangement joins TRBV2 to TRBJ2-4; D is uncertain. The V end lost 7 bases, the J end lost 7 bases, and 11 bases lay between the germline ends. This CDR3 region has 12 residues. Per germline, CDR1 SNHLY and CDR2 FYNNEI. CDR3 region: CASNGAMNIQYF. In nucleotides, the CDR3 is TGTGCCAGCAACGGAGCGATGAACATTCAGTACTTC.

This clone was observed a handful of times. This chain links TRBV7-9 with TRBJ1-1, with 9 bases identical to TRBD1. This CDR3 is built from 15 residues. Looked up from germline, CDR1 is SEHNR and CDR2 is FQNEAQ (reference sequence). V trimming: 1 base; J trimming: 2 bases; junction bases outside the gene matches: 2. CDR3 residues: CASSLGQGGNTEAFF. CDR3 coding DNA: TGTGCCAGCAGCTTAGGACAGGGGGGAAACACTGAAGCTTTCTTT.

The CDR3 DNA is TGTGCCAGTAGTATAGATCCGGGGGACACTGAAGCTTTCTTT. This codes for CASSIDPGDTEAFF. The chain employs TRBV19 and TRBJ1-1; tentative D call: TRBD1 (5 bases). The CDR3 length is 14 residues. Germline CDR1 reads LNHDA; CDR2 reads SQIVND (reference sequence). Trimming took 0 bases from V and 3 from J, leaving 8 bases between them.

V is TRBV5-4 and J is TRBJ1-6, with D tentatively TRBD1 (6 bases). The germline V gene encodes CDR1 SGHNT and CDR2 YYREEE (reference sequence). Deletions cut 5 bases from V and 11 bases from J, with 17 bases between. The CDR3 length is 14 residues. The CDR3 sequence is CASREGRGNAPLHF. CDR3 DNA: TGTGCCAGCAGGGAGGGGAGGGGGAACGCACCCCTCCACTTT.

This clone was observed a few times. The rearrangement links TRBV5-4 to TRBJ2-1, with 7 positions matching TRBD1. The CDR3 runs 15 residues. Germline CDR1 and CDR2: SGHNT and YYREEE (reference sequence). With V trimmed by 4 bases and J by 6 bases, 10 bases remained unmatched. The CDR3 DNA reads TGTGCCAGCAGCACCGGGACAGCGAAGGGCAATGAGCAGTTCTTC. It translates to CASSTGTAKGNEQFF.

A few counts support this clone. The J gene is TRBJ1-4, the V gene TRBV18; D call uncertain. This CDR3 is built from 17 residues. V was shortened by 3 bases and J by 7 bases, with 21 bases between the two germline ends. Germline loops: CDR1 KGHSH, CDR2 LQKENI. CDR3 sequence (DNA): TGTGCCAGCTCACCGACGTCGGCCCGATTGTCAGGTGAAAAACTGTTTTTT. This codes for CASSPTSARLSGEKLFF.

A single count supports this clone. J is TRBJ1-3 and V is TRBV28, with 11 nucleotides matching TRBD1. The CDR3 spans 16 residues. Unmatched junction bases numbered 6, after V lost 6 bases and J lost 2 bases. Germline lookup yields CDR1 MDHEN and CDR2 SYDVKM. The CDR3 nucleotides read TGTGCCAGCAGCGCCGCGGGACAGGGGGCTGGAAACACCATATATTTT. Amino acid sequence: CASSAAGQGAGNTIYF.

This clone was recorded once. CDR3 in DNA: TGCAGCGGGATCCACTCAAACGGGGAGACCCAGTACTTC. Protein product: CSGIHSNGETQYF. V usage is TRBV29-1 and J usage is TRBJ2-5, with unresolved D. With 7 bases removed from V and 5 bases from J, the gap between germline ends came to 17 bases. The V gene's germline CDR1 is SQVTM and CDR2 ANQGSEA. The CDR3 contains 13 residues.

This clone was detected only a few times. The V call is TRBV28, the J call TRBJ1-5; no definite D call. V shed 3 bases and J shed 1 base, with 10 bases lying between them. CDR1 and CDR2 from the germline V gene are MDHEN and SYDVKM. The CDR3 totals 15 residues. CDR3 DNA sequence: TGTGCCAGCAGTTTGGCAGGATGGAGCAATCAGCCCCAGCATTTT. Protein: CASSLAGWSNQPQHF.

The chain recombines TRBV21-1 with TRBJ2-7; TRBD2 is taken as the D call from the table, unchecked against the DNA. TRBV21-1 is assigned pseudogene status. The CDR3 loop spans 22 amino acids. The chain's CDR3 is CASSKGGTSGSPTPIKIYEQYF. The CDR3, as DNA: TGTGCCAGCAGCAAAGGAGGAACTAGCGGGAGCCCAACCCCAATTAAAATCTACGAGCAGTACTTC.

The chain links TRBV6-5 to TRBJ1-2, with 10 positions matching TRBD1. The CDR3 loop spans 14 amino acids. Germline assignment: CDR1 MNHEY and CDR2 SVGAGI. V shed 6 bases, J shed 11 bases, and the junction held 12 bases outside the gene matches. The CDR3, as DNA: TGTGCCAGCAGCCCCCAAGGGGACAGGGGAGGGTACACCTTC. Translating gives CASSPQGDRGGYTF.

This clone appeared a single time. This chain links TRBV5-1 with TRBJ2-1; TRBD1 matches 9 bases. The junction had 4 bases not matched to a gene; V was cut back by 4 bases and J by 8 bases. This CDR3 region has 13 residues. CDR1 SGHRS and CDR2 YFSETQ come from the germline V gene. The CDR3 DNA follows: TGCGCCAGCAGCACGGGACAGGGAGATGAGCAGTTCTTC. Translation: CASSTGQGDEQFF.

This clone was observed a single time. The CDR3, as DNA: TGTGCCAGCAGTTATCGGGCGGGAGTAGGAACCGGGGAGCTGTTTTTT. Protein: CASSYRAGVGTGELFF. The rearrangement uses TRBV6-2 or TRBV6-3 and TRBJ2-2, with 7 bases aligning to TRBD2. Germline trimming cut 3 bases from V and 5 bases from J; bases unmatched to any gene: 9. CDR3 length: 16 residues. CDR1 and CDR2 from the germline V gene are MNHEY and SVGEGT.

This clone occurred a few times. This chain joins TRBV10-3 and TRBJ2-7; D possibly corresponds to TRBD2 (6 bases). Germline CDR1 reads ENHRY; CDR2 reads SYGVKD. This CDR3 has 14 amino acids. V was trimmed by 5 bases and J by 0 bases, leaving 11 bases between them. The CDR3 DNA follows: TGTGCCATCAGTCGTTATAGCGGCTCCTACGAGCAGTACTTC. Translated: CAISRYSGSYEQYF.

V and J are TRBV7-9 and TRBJ1-1; D may be TRBD1 (6 bases). V was clipped by 3 bases and J by 1 base, with 9 bases between them. Germline V lookup: CDR1 SEHNR, CDR2 FQNEAQ (reference sequence). CDR3 length: 14 residues. CDR3 protein: CASSFLQGNTEAFF. The DNA of the CDR3 is TGTGCCAGCAGCTTCTTACAGGGGAACACTGAAGCTTTCTTT.

The CDR3 reads CASSYSHRADTEAFF. The CDR3 DNA follows: TGTGCCAGCAGTTACTCCCACAGGGCGGACACTGAAGCTTTCTTT. The chain joins TRBV6-6 to TRBJ1-1; tentative D call: TRBD1 (6 bases). The V end lost 0 bases, the J end lost 3 bases, and 11 bases lay between the germline ends. Per germline, CDR1 MNHNY and CDR2 SVGAGI (reference sequence). The CDR3 loop spans 15 amino acids.